Following are 17 T cell receptor beta chains from one sample sequenced in a study of pediatric ulcerative colitis. Sequencing used immunoSEQ multiplex PCR; TCRdb keeps in-frame clones, though not all of them. The table has about 64,000 clones, more than 60% seen once. What was sequenced was blood. These receptors were obtained from a boy between 5 and 17 years old with moderate ulcerative colitis.

This clone has more than one count but fewer than ten. The V gene is TRBV9, the J gene TRBJ1-6; D call uncertain. From germline, CDR1 is SGDLS and CDR2 YYNGEE. Trimming cost V 0 bases and J 6 bases, with 10 bases left between them. CDR3 size: 15 residues. The CDR3 is CASSVEAVGNSPLHF. CDR3 sequence (DNA): TGTGCCAGCAGCGTAGAGGCAGTTGGTAATTCACCCCTCCACTTT.

This clone has a handful of counts. The chain has TRBV10-3 and TRBJ1-1, with 7 bases lining up with TRBD1. The CDR3 length is 13 residues. The germline V gene encodes CDR1 ENHRY and CDR2 SYGVKD. Trimming at V came to 10 bases and at J to 1 base, leaving 6 bases not matched to a gene. CDR3 residues: CATGGQWNTEAFF. In nucleotides, the CDR3 is TGTGCCACTGGGGGACAGTGGAACACTGAAGCTTTCTTT.

The chain has TRBV28 and TRBJ1-2; D ambiguous. Deletions cut 5 bases from V and 2 bases from J, with 9 bases between. The CDR3 is 13 residues long. The germline CDR1 and CDR2 sequences are MDHEN and SYDVKM. The CDR3 sequence: CASSPGENYGYTF. CDR3 DNA: TGTGCCAGCAGTCCAGGAGAAAACTATGGCTACACCTTC.

At least ten counts were recorded for this clone. The CDR3 here is CASSGTQESDEQFF. The CDR3 region has the DNA TGTGCCAGCAGCGGGACCCAGGAGTCCGATGAGCAGTTCTTC. The V call is TRBV5-6, the J call TRBJ2-1; D might be TRBD1 or TRBD2, each matching 5 bases. Trimming removed 4 bases at V and 8 bases at J, with 16 bases between. Germline loops: CDR1 SGHDT, CDR2 YYEEEE. The CDR3 totals 14 residues.

This clone has a handful of counts. The V gene is TRBV4-1, the J gene TRBJ1-5, with D perhaps TRBD1 (5 bases). Germline CDR1 reads MGHRA; CDR2 reads YSYEKL. The CDR3 is 16 amino acids. Trimming shortened V by 0 bases and J by 1 base, and 10 bases separated the two germline ends. CDR3 DNA: TGCGCCAGCAGCCAAGATGAGGGGCTGAGCAATCAGCCCCAGCATTTT. This sequence encodes CASSQDEGLSNQPQHF.

The chain links TRBV18 to TRBJ1-6; D might be TRBD1 (5 bases). V lost 2 bases, J lost 7 bases, and 15 bases lay in between. CDR1 and CDR2 (germline): KGHSH, LQKENI. This CDR3 has 16 amino acids. The CDR3 loop is CASSPIIQGRNSPLHF. DNA for the CDR3: TGTGCCAGCTCACCAATAATTCAGGGTCGCAATTCACCCCTCCACTTT.

This clone was found a few times. The J gene is TRBJ1-1, the V gene TRBV19, with D unclear. Between the trimmed V and J ends, which lost 7 bases and 11 bases, there was a span of 14 bases. Germline loops: CDR1 LNHDA, CDR2 SQIVND (reference sequence). The CDR3 totals 11 residues. CDR3 loop: CASKGSGFAFF. Written as DNA, the CDR3 is TGTGCCAGTAAAGGATCGGGGTTCGCTTTCTTT.

This CDR3 reads CASSEGLAGGQETQYF. The CDR3 DNA is TGTGCCAGCAGTGAGGGGCTAGCGGGGGGGCAAGAGACCCAGTACTTC. The J gene is TRBJ2-5, the V gene TRBV2, with 12 bases fitting TRBD2. Germline V gene data show CDR1 as SNHLY and CDR2 as FYNNEI. The CDR3 consists of 16 residues. The V and J ends lost 3 bases and 2 bases, in that order; junction bases with no gene match: 4.

V and J are TRBV9 and TRBJ1-1; D ambiguous. The CDR3 is 13 amino acids. CDR1 is SGDLS and CDR2 is YYNGEE in the germline V gene. V lost 3 bases, J lost 3 bases, and 9 bases lay in between. CDR3 bases: TGTGCCAGCAGCGGAGCACAGTACACTGAAGCTTTCTTT. This codes for CASSGAQYTEAFF.

This clone showed up just once. The chain uses TRBV19 and TRBJ2-5; maybe TRBD2 (5 bases). The CDR3 has 16 residues. Germline CDR1 and CDR2: LNHDA and SQIVND (reference sequence). Trimming pared 1 base from V and 1 base from J, leaving 13 bases between. CDR3 sequence reads: CASSIGTRGRQETQYF. The CDR3 nucleotides read TGTGCCAGTAGTATAGGGACCCGGGGTCGCCAAGAGACCCAGTACTTC.

This clone showed up just a few times. The chain employs TRBV9 and TRBJ1-1; perhaps TRBD1 as D (6 bases). Looked up from germline, CDR1 is SGDLS and CDR2 is YYNGEE. The CDR3 has 13 amino acids. V lost 4 bases, J lost 6 bases, and 13 bases lay in between. In DNA, the CDR3 is TGTGCCAGCAGCCCAGGGGATGGGGCTGAAGCTTTCTTT. This codes for CASSPGDGAEAFF.

V and J are TRBV18 and TRBJ2-5; unclear D gene. From germline, CDR1 is KGHSH and CDR2 LQKENI. This CDR3 region has 13 residues. Trimming took off 2 bases at V and 0 bases at J, with 4 bases between the two ends. CDR3 nucleotides: TGTGCCAGCTCACCAGGGTACCAAGAGACCCAGTACTTC. Its protein is CASSPGYQETQYF.

The chain links TRBV4-2 to TRBJ2-7; TRBD1 matches 8 bases. The ends lost 0 bases at V and 3 bases at J; junction bases unmatched: 7. This CDR3 region has 16 residues. From germline, CDR1 is LGHNA and CDR2 YNFKEQ. CDR3 in amino acids: CASSQDQRTGYYEQYF. In DNA, the CDR3 is TGTGCCAGCAGCCAAGATCAGCGGACAGGGTACTACGAGCAGTACTTC.

In its sample, this clone was seen a few times. Germline and junction disagree at one end, which may indicate a read error. The V and J genes are TRBV7-9 and TRBJ2-5, with 12 positions matching TRBD2. The CDR3 extends over 13 amino acids. Per germline, CDR1 SEHNR and CDR2 FQNEAQ (reference sequence). The CDR3 sequence: CASSLAGGPTQYF. The CDR3, as DNA: TGTGCCAGCAGCCTAGCGGGAGGGCCGACCCAGTACTTC.

The DNA of the CDR3 is TGTGCCAGCAGTCACTATGGCTACACCTTC. Protein sequence: CASSHYGYTF. The chain links TRBV25-1 to TRBJ1-2, with unresolved D. Trimming pared 5 bases from V and 3 bases from J, leaving 1 base between. The germline V gene has CDR1 MGHDK and CDR2 SYGVNS. This CDR3 region has 10 residues.

For the CDR3, the DNA is TGTGCCAGCAGTTTATGGTCGGACAGGGGGCAATTGGGCGGGGAGCTGTTTTTT. It translates to CASSLWSDRGQLGGELFF. The chain links TRBV27 to TRBJ2-2; TRBD1 matches 11 bases. Germline V gene lookup returns CDR1 MNHEY and CDR2 SMNVEV (reference sequence). The CDR3 has 18 residues. Trimming cost V 1 base and J 7 bases; bases outside gene matches: 11.

The CDR3 is CASSRGAGQPQHF. The CDR3 region has the DNA TGTGCCAGCAGTAGAGGAGCTGGTCAGCCCCAGCATTTT. The chain carries TRBV25-1 and TRBJ1-5; D gene ambiguous. Trimming removed 5 bases at V and 6 bases at J, with 11 bases between. The CDR3 is 13 residues long. Per germline, CDR1 MGHDK and CDR2 SYGVNS.